Below, 18 T cell receptor beta chains from the same sample are listed, as sequenced in a study of blood T cell repertoires in COVID-19. Some clones are missing from TCRdb's copy, which holds only in-frame ones; the method was immunoSEQ multiplex PCR. The sample has hundreds of thousands of clones; around nine tenths are singletons. Sequencing was carried out using PBMCs or T cells enriched from blood (not recorded which). The receptors here all came from a man between 60 and 75 years old who had recovered from COVID-19.

V usage is TRBV3-1 (or the pseudogene TRBV3-2) and J usage is TRBJ2-7; 9 bases align to TRBD2. V gave up 3 bases and J gave up 6 bases; unmatched junction bases: 3. Germline lookup yields CDR1 LGHDT and CDR2 YNNKEL (reference sequence). The CDR3 runs 13 residues. The CDR3: CASSQSGGSEQYF. The CDR3 DNA sequence: TGTGCCAGCAGCCAGAGCGGGGGGAGCGAGCAGTACTTC.

The chain couples TRBV5-5 to TRBJ2-1; 12 positions match TRBD2. The germline V gene has CDR1 SGHKS and CDR2 YYEKEE (reference sequence). The CDR3 totals 15 residues. The trim removed 3 bases at V and 10 bases at J, leaving 8 bases unmatched. CDR3 protein: CASSSGLAGSWEQFF. The CDR3 region has the DNA TGTGCCAGCAGCTCGGGACTAGCGGGCTCTTGGGAGCAGTTCTTC.

The rearrangement links TRBV11-2 to TRBJ1-1; 7 nucleotides line up with TRBD1. The CDR3 is 14 residues long. Trimming at V came to 5 bases and at J to 1 base, leaving 4 bases not matched to a gene. Germline-derived CDR1 and CDR2 are SGHAT and FQNNGV. This CDR3 reads CASSRWTGNTEAFF. In nucleotides, the CDR3 is TGTGCCAGCAGCCGGTGGACAGGGAACACTGAAGCTTTCTTT.

The CDR3 loop is CASSSDRVNDEQYF. DNA of the CDR3: TGTGCCAGCAGCTCGGACAGGGTAAACGACGAGCAGTACTTC. V and J are TRBV7-9 and TRBJ2-7; TRBD1 matches at 8 bases. The CDR3 extends over 14 amino acids. The J segment lost 5 bases and the V segment lost 4 bases, leaving 7 bases of the junction unmatched. Germline CDR1 reads SEHNR; CDR2 reads FQNEAQ (reference sequence).

The rearrangement joins TRBV5-1 to TRBJ2-5, with TRBD1 as a possible D gene (6 bases). The V gene's germline CDR1 is SGHRS and CDR2 YFSETQ. This CDR3 has 13 amino acids. The V end lost 4 bases, the J end lost 4 bases, and 11 bases lay between the germline ends. CDR3 protein: CASSRTVLETQYF. The CDR3 DNA reads TGCGCCAGCAGCCGGACAGTCCTAGAGACCCAGTACTTC.

The chain joins TRBV7-2 to TRBJ2-2, with TRBD1 identical over 10 bases. The CDR3 is 16 amino acids. V gave up 2 bases and J gave up 6 bases; unmatched junction bases: 6. Germline loops: CDR1 SGHTA, CDR2 FQGNSA. CDR3 region: CASSLTGTGVAGELFF. The CDR3 nucleotides are TGTGCCAGCAGCTTAACCGGGACAGGGGTTGCCGGGGAGCTGTTTTTT.

The chain is built from TRBV10-1 and TRBJ2-3, with a possible D match to TRBD1 (6 bases). V dropped 9 bases and J dropped 1 base, with 23 bases sitting between them. The CDR3 consists of 17 residues. Germline V gives CDR1 WNHNN, CDR2 SYGVQD (reference sequence). The CDR3 nucleotides read TGCGCCAGATATCCTACAGAAGGGACATCCCGCACAGATACGCAGTATTTT. Its translation is CARYPTEGTSRTDTQYF.

Worth noting for this clone: Distinct nucleotide sequences in the sample also encode this CDR3. The rearrangement links TRBV14 to TRBJ2-1; 11 nucleotides match TRBD2. The junction had 0 bases not matched to a gene; V was cut back by 4 bases and J by 4 bases. The CDR3 is 14 amino acids. Germline V CDR1 and CDR2: SGHDN, FVKESK. CDR3 residues: CASSRTSGYNEQFF. Written as DNA, the CDR3 is TGTGCCAGCAGCCGGACTAGCGGGTACAATGAGCAGTTCTTC.

This sequence joins TRBV2 and TRBJ1-3; D is undetermined. V was cut by 2 bases and J by 0 bases, with 5 bases left in between. CDR3 length: 14 residues. Germline CDR1 SNHLY, CDR2 FYNNEI. CDR3 amino acids: CASSELASGNTIYF. In DNA, the CDR3 is TGTGCCAGCAGTGAATTGGCCTCTGGAAACACCATATATTTT.

The V gene is TRBV5-3, the J gene TRBJ1-4; D possibly corresponds to TRBD1 (6 bases). TRBV5-3 is flagged as an ORF with uncertain function. V lost 4 bases to trimming and J lost 0 bases, with 22 bases between them. The CDR3 covers 19 residues. The CDR3 DNA reads TGTGCCAGAAGCGCGCGCCAGGGGCGCGGGGGAGCAACTAATGAAAAACTGTTTTTT. Translation: CARSARQGRGGATNEKLFF.

This clone was counted once. The chain has TRBV5-1 and TRBJ2-7, with 7 bases identical to TRBD2. Losses at the gene ends were 0 bases for V and 0 bases for J; bases not matched to a gene: 12. The CDR3 covers 18 residues. Per germline, CDR1 SGHRS and CDR2 YFSETQ. CDR3 in DNA: TGCGCCAGCAGCTTGGCCCTAGTTCAGCGGGGAAGCTCCTACGAGCAGTACTTC. Protein: CASSLALVQRGSSYEQYF.

This clone was seen a single time. The V call is TRBV7-9, the J call TRBJ2-2; TRBD1 might be the D (5 bases). The CDR3 totals 18 residues. Germline values: CDR1 SEHNR, CDR2 FQNEAQ (reference sequence). V was trimmed by 5 bases and J by 3 bases, leaving 22 bases between them. The CDR3 reads CASSPIFRAIQYTGELFF. CDR3 nucleotides: TGTGCCAGCAGCCCTATCTTCAGGGCAATCCAGTACACCGGGGAGCTGTTTTTT.

The chain employs TRBV27 and TRBJ2-7, with a possible D match to TRBD1 (6 bases). V lost 4 bases to trimming and J lost 1 base, with 11 bases between them. Looked up from germline, CDR1 is MNHEY and CDR2 is SMNVEV (reference sequence). The CDR3 extends over 14 amino acids. The chain's CDR3 is CASSSLRGSYEQYF. As DNA, the CDR3 is TGTGCCAGCAGTTCACTGAGGGGGTCCTACGAGCAGTACTTC.

The J gene is TRBJ2-2, the V gene TRBV6-4; tentative D call: TRBD1 (6 bases). Germline V gene lookup returns CDR1 MRHNA and CDR2 SNTAGT. Trimming removed 6 bases at V and 7 bases at J, with 18 bases between. The CDR3 has 15 residues. The CDR3 region has the DNA TGTGCCAGCAGCCCGGAGTACAGGGTTCACGGGGAGCTGTTTTTT. Its protein product is CASSPEYRVHGELFF.

This clone was seen a single time. The J gene is TRBJ1-5, the V gene TRBV5-1, with TRBD1 matching over 8 bases. This CDR3 is 15 amino acids long. V shed 5 bases and J 4 bases; nucleotides not matched to a gene: 8. Looked up from germline, CDR1 is SGHRS and CDR2 is YFSETQ. The CDR3 sequence: CASRTGVNGNQPQHF. The CDR3 DNA reads TGCGCCAGCAGGACAGGGGTCAATGGAAATCAGCCCCAGCATTTT.

V usage is TRBV7-2 and J usage is TRBJ2-1; unclear D gene. The length of the CDR3 is 14 residues. Trimming removed 0 bases from V and 5 bases from J, with 8 bases in between. The germline CDR1 and CDR2 sequences are SGHTA and FQGNSA. The DNA for the CDR3 is TGTGCCAGCAGCTTAGCCCCTACAGACAATGAGCAGTTCTTC. It encodes CASSLAPTDNEQFF. Full variable domain (outside the CDR3, taken from reference TRBV7-2 and TRBJ2-1): GAGVSQSPSNKVTEKGKDVELRCDPISGHTALYWYRQSLGQGLEFLIYFQGNSAPDKSGLPSDRFSAERTGGSVSTLTIQRTQQEDSAVYLCASSLAPTDNEQFFGPGTRLTVL.

Details on this clone: The sample has other DNA sequences that encode this CDR3 too. The chain joins TRBV7-2 to TRBJ1-5; TRBD1 aligns across 11 bases. From germline, CDR1 is SGHTA and CDR2 FQGNSA. Losses at the gene ends were 3 bases for V and 6 bases for J; bases not matched to a gene: 4. CDR3 length equals 15 residues. DNA of the CDR3: TGTGCCAGCAGCTTTGGACAGGGGGCAGGTCAGCCCCAGCATTTT. Translation gives CASSFGQGAGQPQHF.

This chain connects TRBV27 to TRBJ1-2; D remains unclear. The V end lost 7 bases, the J end lost 0 bases, and 18 bases lay between the germline ends. This CDR3 spans 16 amino acids. Per the germline V gene, CDR1 is MNHEY and CDR2 is SMNVEV (reference sequence). This chain's CDR3 is CASNPVGAVSNYGYTF. Written as DNA, the CDR3 is TGTGCCAGCAACCCTGTGGGCGCAGTCTCTAACTATGGCTACACCTTC.